This is a list of T cell receptor beta chains from one sample in a study of human T cells and chemical hapten exposure. TCRdb reanalysed the RACE reads using MiXCR and keeps one entry per CDR3 protein. The sample yields under 200,000 distinct CDR3 sequences, approximately 15% seen once. Sequencing was performed on whole blood, taken in connection with sensitization to the hapten diphenylcyclopropenone (DPC). These TCRs come from a woman in her twenties or thirties with alopecia areata. Some clones in this sample may be carry-over from other donors' samples. The CDR3 runs from the conserved cysteine through the conserved F or W. A D gene is named only where the DNA matches it firmly. Size values are once, few and many counts, or a class for expanded clones, and some rows have none.

clone size,D gene,J gene,V gene,CDR3 DNA,CDR3 protein
few,.,TRBJ1-2,TRBV5-1,TGCGCCAGCAGCTTGGACAGGGCTCACTATCGAGATGGCTACACCTTC,CASSLDRAHYRDGYTF
many,.,TRBJ2-7,TRBV7-8,TGTGCCAGCAGCTTAGCCAATCATTGGGAGGAGCAGTACTTC,CASSLANHWEEQYF
few,.,TRBJ2-2,TRBV5-1,TGCGCCAGCAGCTTCTCAAGGGGCAAAATGGGGGAGCTGTTTTTT,CASSFSRGKMGELFF
few,TRBD1,TRBJ1-2,TRBV20-1,TGCAGTGCTATTGAGGGGGCGCAGGGCTACACCTTC,CSAIEGAQGYTF
few,.,TRBJ1-2,TRBV12-3/TRBV12-4,TGTGCCAGCAGTCCACAGCTCCCCGAGTTCTATGGCTACACCTTC,CASSPQLPEFYGYTF
.,TRBD2,TRBJ2-5,TRBV5-4,TGTGCCAGCAGCTTGGCTGGACTAGCGATAAAAGAGACCCAGTACTTC,CASSLAGLAIKETQYF
many,.,TRBJ2-2,TRBV20-1,TGCAGTGCTAGAGATAGTGGCAAGCCGAACACCGGGGAGCTGTTTTTT,CSARDSGKPNTGELFF
.,.,TRBJ1-2,TRBV28,TGTGCCAGCAGTATCGGATCACCGGGATATGGCTACACCTTC,CASSIGSPGYGYTF
.,.,TRBJ1-1,TRBV5-1,TGCGCCAGCAGCCAGTTTCCCGGGGCTGAAGCTTTCTTT,CASSQFPGAEAFF
many,TRBD1,TRBJ1-2,TRBV29-1,TGCAGCGTTGGAGGGACAGGGCGCTATGGCTACACCTTC,CSVGGTGRYGYTF
many,.,TRBJ1-5,TRBV7-8,TGTGCCAGCACCCCGAGGGAGATACGGGGTCAGCCCCAGCATTTT,CASTPREIRGQPQHF
many,.,TRBJ1-2,TRBV2,TGTGCCAGCAGTGAGATAACAGGGCGTGCTAACTATGGCTACACCTTC,CASSEITGRANYGYTF
few,.,TRBJ2-2,TRBV3-1,TGTGCCAGCAGCCAAGAGGCCGGGGAGCTGTTTTTT,CASSQEAGELFF
.,.,TRBJ2-3,TRBV7-2,TGTGCCAGCAGCTTCCCGCCTTTGGATTCGCAGTATTTT,CASSFPPLDSQYF
.,.,TRBJ1-6,TRBV29-1,TGCAGCGTTGCCGATGAAGGAGGGGCGAATTCACCCCTCCACTTT,CSVADEGGANSPLHF
.,TRBD1,TRBJ2-1,TRBV19,TGTGCCAGTAGTATGGGACAGGTCTACAATGAGCAGTTCTTC,CASSMGQVYNEQFF
.,.,TRBJ2-7,TRBV18,TGTGCCAGCTCACCTGCCGGGGGCGCCTACGAGCAGTACTTC,CASSPAGGAYEQYF
.,.,TRBJ2-3,TRBV19,TGTGCCAGTAGTAGGGAGGGCAGGGGCATAACAGATACGCAGTATTTT,CASSREGRGITDTQYF
.,TRBD1,TRBJ2-3,TRBV11-2,TGTGCCAGCAGCCGAGAGGGGGCCTCAACATCAGATACGCAGTATTTT,CASSREGASTSDTQYF
many,.,TRBJ1-1,TRBV6-6,TGTGCCAGCAGGCAACAGAGTAAAAACACTGAAGCTTTCTTT,CASRQQSKNTEAFF
few,.,TRBJ1-2,TRBV7-2,TGTGCCAGCAGCTTAGGGGGCGGCTATGGCTACACCTTC,CASSLGGGYGYTF
.,.,TRBJ1-1,TRBV27,TGTGCCAGCAGACCCCAGGGGACCCCGACCACTGAAGCTTTCTTT,CASRPQGTPTTEAFF
.,.,TRBJ1-1,TRBV19,TGTGCCAGCAGACGGGGCAGTACTGAAGCTTTCTTT,CASRRGSTEAFF
.,.,TRBJ2-1,TRBV15,TGTGCCACCAGCGGGGCCTTTCAGGGTGCTAGCAGCGATGAGCAGTTCTTC,CATSGAFQGASSDEQFF
.,TRBD1,TRBJ2-1,TRBV5-1,TGCGCCAGCAGCGGGGGACAGATCAATGAGCAGTTCTTC,CASSGGQINEQFF
few,.,TRBJ2-2,TRBV5-1,TGCGCCAGCAGCTTGACTCTATCCGGGGAGCTGTTTTTT,CASSLTLSGELFF
.,TRBD1,TRBJ2-1,TRBV5-1,TGCGCCAGCAGCTGGGGGACAGGGGGCACTGAGCAGTTCTTC,CASSWGTGGTEQFF
few,.,TRBJ1-1,TRBV19,TGTGCCAGTAGTAGTCGGAATGTTGAAGCTTTCTTT,CASSSRNVEAFF
.,TRBD2,TRBJ2-1,TRBV5-4,TGTGCCAGCAGCTTGGGCGGGGGGTTTTACAATGAGCAGTTCTTC,CASSLGGGFYNEQFF
.,.,TRBJ2-4,TRBV5-4,TGTGCCAGCAGCACCCGCGTCCCCGGGCAAAGCATTCAGTACTTC,CASSTRVPGQSIQYF
.,.,TRBJ2-3,TRBV28,TGTGCCAGCAGGGATCCGGCTCGGACCTATACGCAGTATTTT,CASRDPARTYTQYF
few,.,TRBJ2-7,TRBV20-1,TGCAGTGCTAGAGATAGCACAGTGTCTCGTGTGGGCTACGAGCAGTACTTC,CSARDSTVSRVGYEQYF
few,.,TRBJ1-1,TRBV18,TGTGCCAGCTCACCACTGACTGGAGTGTCGGCTGAAGCTTTCTTT,CASSPLTGVSAEAFF
few,.,TRBJ1-4,TRBV4-3,TGCGCCAGCAGCCAGGGATATGATGAAAAACTGTTTTTT,CASSQGYDEKLFF
many,TRBD1,TRBJ1-2,TRBV12-3/TRBV12-4,TGTGCCAGCAGCCCCGGACAGGGGGTATTTGGCTACACCTTC,CASSPGQGVFGYTF
.,.,TRBJ2-1,TRBV27,TGTGCCAGCAGTTTTCCGGGGCTTCCATACAATGAGCAGTTCTTC,CASSFPGLPYNEQFF
.,.,TRBJ2-3,TRBV5-1,TGCGCCCGCAGCTTAAGGGGTACGGGGAGAGATACGCAGTATTTT,CARSLRGTGRDTQYF
many,TRBD1,TRBJ1-1,TRBV10-3,TGTGCCATCAGGGGGGGACAGGGAGCGACTGAAGCTTTCTTT,CAIRGGQGATEAFF
few,TRBD2,TRBJ2-1,TRBV3-1,TGTGCCAGCAGCCGACCCTACCGGGACTACCGATCGTACGTCAATGAGCAGTTCTTC,CASSRPYRDYRSYVNEQFF
few,TRBD1,TRBJ2-7,TRBV6-6,TGTGCCAGCAGTTATCAAGCGACAGGGGGCGGTGAGCAGTACTTC,CASSYQATGGGEQYF
few,.,TRBJ2-7,TRBV5-4,TGTGCCAGCAGCTTGCAAGGTGTGAGCTACGAGCAGTACTTC,CASSLQGVSYEQYF
once,.,TRBJ2-5,TRBV20-1,TGCAGTGCTAGAGTCGACGGGGGCCCATTTCAAGAGACCCAGTACTTC,CSARVDGGPFQETQYF
few,.,TRBJ1-6,TRBV2,TGTGCCAGCAAGGAGGCCTATAATTCACCCCTCCACTTT,CASKEAYNSPLHF
.,.,TRBJ2-3,TRBV2,TGTGCCAGCAGATTAGCGGAAGTGGGAGATACGCAGTATTTT,CASRLAEVGDTQYF
few,.,TRBJ2-3,TRBV20-1,TGCAGTGCTAGAGATCAGGGGGGTAGCACAGATACGCAGTATTTT,CSARDQGGSTDTQYF
few,.,TRBJ1-5,TRBV5-1,TGCGCCAGCAGCTTGGACAGCAACAATCAGCCCCAGCATTTT,CASSLDSNNQPQHF
few,.,TRBJ2-1,TRBV6-2/TRBV6-3,TGTGCCAGCAGTTACTGGGGTGATGAGCAGTTCTTC,CASSYWGDEQFF
many,TRBD2,TRBJ2-2,TRBV7-3,TGTGCCAGCAGCTTTCGCGGTAGCGGGATCACCGGGGAGCTGTTTTTT,CASSFRGSGITGELFF
few,.,TRBJ2-7,TRBV12-3/TRBV12-4,TGTGCCAGCAGTCCCCGACCGACAACCTACGAGCAGTACTTC,CASSPRPTTYEQYF
few,.,TRBJ2-7,TRBV7-2,TGTGCCAGCAGCTCTAGACTCGGGGATAGGGAGTACTTC,CASSSRLGDREYF
many,TRBD2,TRBJ2-7,TRBV7-9,TGTGCCAGCAGCAGGCCGGGACTAGAGTCTACGAAGCAGTACTTC,CASSRPGLESTKQYF
few,.,TRBJ1-2,TRBV28,TGTGCCAGCAGCGCTTACCAGACAGGAGGCTATGGCTACACCTTC,CASSAYQTGGYGYTF
few,TRBD2,TRBJ2-5,TRBV9,TGTGCCAGCTCAATCACTAGCGGGGGAGAGACCCAGTACTTC,CASSITSGGETQYF
.,TRBD1,TRBJ2-2,TRBV7-6,TGTGCCATCCCCCAAAGGACAGGGACTCTCTTTAACACCGGGGAGCTGTTTTTT,CAIPQRTGTLFNTGELFF
.,.,TRBJ2-7,TRBV7-2,TGTGCCAGCAGCTTACCCACTCACTACGAGCAGTACTTC,CASSLPTHYEQYF
.,.,TRBJ2-2,TRBV20-1,TGCAGTGCTAGAGATTCGCGGCGCGGGACGGCGAACACCGGGGAGCTGTTTTTT,CSARDSRRGTANTGELFF
.,.,TRBJ1-5,TRBV28,TGTGCCAGCAGACCCTCGAGGCAGAGAGACAATCAGCCCCAGCATTTT,CASRPSRQRDNQPQHF